This entry lists 20 T cell receptor beta chains sequenced from one sample in a study of T cell responses to AZD1222 COVID-19 vaccine. This table comes from immunoSEQ multiplex PCR, and its TCRdb copy is limited to in-frame clones, with some not included. The sample records just over 80,000 clones, 70% to 90% being singletons. Specimen: peripheral blood, collected on day 0 of AZD1222 vaccination. The receptors originated from an adult in good health.

This chain joins TRBV19 and TRBJ1-1; perhaps TRBD1 as D (5 bases). CDR1 is LNHDA and CDR2 is SQIVND in the germline V gene (reference sequence). Trimming cost V 4 bases and J 1 base, with 7 bases left between them. This CDR3 has 13 residues. CDR3 amino acids: CASSTGGNTEAFF. CDR3 DNA: TGTGCCAGTAGTACCGGGGGGAACACTGAAGCTTTCTTT.

V gene TRBV19 combines with J gene TRBJ1-2; 10 bases line up with TRBD1. The CDR3 length is 15 residues. The V segment lost 4 bases and the J segment 2 bases; nucleotides outside the gene matches: 4. Looked up from germline, CDR1 is LNHDA and CDR2 is SQIVND (reference sequence). The CDR3 DNA reads TGTGCCAGTAGTACCCAGACAGGGGGCAACTATGGCTACACCTTC. The encoded protein is CASSTQTGGNYGYTF.

This clone was recorded once. The chain links TRBV5-1 to TRBJ2-7; the match to TRBD2 covers 12 bases. Unmatched junction bases numbered 6, after V lost 4 bases and J lost 4 bases. Germline CDR1 is SGHRS and CDR2 is YFSETQ. The CDR3 has 15 amino acids. CDR3 bases: TGCGCCAGCAGCCTACAGACTAGCGGGAGATACGAGCAGTACTTC. Encoded protein: CASSLQTSGRYEQYF.

This sequence joins TRBV11-3 and TRBJ1-2; unclear D gene. The CDR3 contains 13 residues. V was shortened by 5 bases and J by 8 bases, with 15 bases between the two germline ends. Germline V gene sequence: CDR1 SGHNT, CDR2 YENEEA. The DNA of the CDR3 is TGTGCCAGCAGCATCGCGAAGGGTTGGGGCTACACCTTC. Its translation is CASSIAKGWGYTF.

A few counts support this clone. The chain is built from TRBV6-4 and TRBJ2-4; D call uncertain. V lost 3 bases and J 1 base, leaving 4 bases between the germline ends. The CDR3 has 13 amino acids. Per germline, CDR1 MRHNA and CDR2 SNTAGT. CDR3 nucleotide sequence: TGTGCCAGCAGTGAGGGGGCCAAAAACATTCAGTACTTC. Translated: CASSEGAKNIQYF.

On this clone: An end of the junction does not agree with germline; a read error may underlie this. Other nucleotide sequences from this sample produce the same CDR3. The chain couples TRBV30 to TRBJ1-1, with D perhaps matching TRBD1 (5 bases). CDR1 and CDR2 from the germline V gene are GTSNPN and SVGIG (reference sequence). This CDR3 comprises 13 residues. As DNA, the CDR3 is TGTGCCTGGTATGGCGGGGGTATCGCTGAAGCCTTCTTT. The encoded protein is CAWYGGGIAEAFF.

The gene calls are TRBV27 and TRBJ1-2; the D gene is possibly TRBD1 (5 bases). From germline, CDR1 is MNHEY and CDR2 SMNVEV (reference sequence). The CDR3 has 12 residues. V was shortened by 5 bases and J by 7 bases, with 11 bases between the two germline ends. CDR3 sequence (DNA): TGTGCCAGCAGTAAAGACAGAGTTGGCTACACCTTC. Residues: CASSKDRVGYTF.

In its sample, this clone was seen once. The chain employs TRBV29-1 and TRBJ1-1, with TRBD1 identical over 7 bases. This CDR3 is built from 12 residues. Germline loops: CDR1 SQVTM, CDR2 ANQGSEA. The J segment lost 4 bases and the V segment lost 8 bases, leaving 7 bases of the junction unmatched. The CDR3 nucleotides read TGCAGCACCCAAACAGGGGTCACTGAAGCTTTCTTT. Translating it yields CSTQTGVTEAFF.

The count of this clone is one. The V and J genes are TRBV12-3 or TRBV12-4 and TRBJ2-2; D gene ambiguous. Trimming stripped 5 bases from V and 4 bases from J, with 8 bases between. The CDR3 is made up of 13 amino acids. The CDR3 DNA sequence: TGTGCCAGCAGTCGACTGACCACCGGGGAGCTGTTTTTT. Residues: CASSRLTTGELFF.

The chain joins TRBV10-2 to TRBJ1-5, with no clear D. Trimming shortened V by 0 bases and J by 0 bases, and 12 bases separated the two germline ends. This CDR3 is built from 17 residues. Per the germline V gene, CDR1 is WSHSY and CDR2 is SAAADI. CDR3 coding DNA: TGCGCCAGCAGTGAGTCGGCGGAAGATTATAGCAATCAGCCCCAGCATTTT. Residues: CASSESAEDYSNQPQHF.

This clone has a single count. This chain's CDR3 is CATSRVSGTGNTIYF. CDR3 coding DNA: TGTGCCACCAGCAGGGTGTCGGGGACTGGAAACACCATATATTTT. The chain employs TRBV15 and TRBJ1-3; D is unresolved. CDR1 is LNHNV and CDR2 is YYDKDF in the germline V gene (reference sequence). V was pared by 3 bases and J by 2 bases, with 11 bases between. The CDR3 spans 15 residues.

Concerning this clone itself: The same CDR3 arises from other DNA sequences in this sample as well. This chain links TRBV12-3 or TRBV12-4 with TRBJ2-5; D remains ambiguous. V was clipped by 2 bases and J by 1 base, with 2 bases between them. CDR3 length: 12 residues. The CDR3 region is CASSLTQETQYF. In nucleotides, the CDR3 is TGTGCCAGCAGTTTAACCCAAGAGACCCAGTACTTC.

This chain connects TRBV4-3 to TRBJ1-3; D unclear. V lost 3 bases and J lost 8, with 8 bases in between. Germline values: CDR1 LGHNA, CDR2 YSLEER. The CDR3 spans 12 residues. The CDR3 here is CASSQRADTIYF. CDR3 coding DNA: TGCGCCAGCAGCCAGAGGGCGGACACCATATATTTT.

This sequence joins TRBV3-1 (or the pseudogene TRBV3-2) and TRBJ2-2; 8 bases match TRBD1. This CDR3 contains 15 residues. Looked up from germline, CDR1 is LGHDT and CDR2 is YNNKEL (reference sequence). Trimming took 5 bases from V and 4 from J; bases not matched to a gene: 6. CDR3 amino acids: CASSAGGAGTGELFF. CDR3 bases: TGTGCCAGCAGCGCAGGGGGCGCGGGCACCGGGGAGCTGTTTTTT.

V usage is TRBV28 and J usage is TRBJ1-2, with D hard to call. CDR3 length: 13 amino acids. Germline lookup yields CDR1 MDHEN and CDR2 SYDVKM. V was pared by 3 bases and J by 3 bases, with 8 bases between. The CDR3 bases are TGTGCCAGCAGTTTCGGGAGACACTATGGCTACACCTTC. The encoded protein is CASSFGRHYGYTF.

The rearrangement joins TRBV5-1 to TRBJ1-3, with 9 bases fitting TRBD1. There are 17 residues in the CDR3. Germline-derived CDR1 and CDR2 are SGHRS and YFSETQ. V trimming: 2 bases; J trimming: 0 bases; junction bases outside the gene matches: 6. DNA of the CDR3: TGCGCCAGCAGCTTTGGGGACAGGGCGAGCTCTGGAAACACCATATATTTT. It specifies CASSFGDRASSGNTIYF.

This rearrangement joins TRBV28 to TRBJ1-5; no definite D call. The CDR3 loop spans 17 amino acids. The germline V gene has CDR1 MDHEN and CDR2 SYDVKM. V was pared by 5 bases and J by 0 bases, with 17 bases between. The CDR3 DNA reads as TGTGCCAGCAGTCTTCTAGAATGGGCGGGTAGCAATCAGCCCCAGCATTTT. It encodes CASSLLEWAGSNQPQHF.

V is TRBV15 and J is TRBJ2-3; 9 bases map to TRBD2. This CDR3 has 16 amino acids. Germline CDR1 reads LNHNV; CDR2 reads YYDKDF (reference sequence). V was clipped by 3 bases and J by 2 bases; unmatched bases: 6. In DNA, the CDR3 is TGTGCCACCAGCAGGGATAGCGGGAGATTCACAGATACGCAGTATTTT. Amino acid sequence: CATSRDSGRFTDTQYF.

V and J are TRBV27 and TRBJ1-6, with D possibly TRBD1 on 6 matching bases. CDR1 and CDR2 from the germline V gene are MNHEY and SMNVEV (reference sequence). V was clipped by 5 bases and J by 6 bases, with 11 bases between them. This CDR3 has 14 residues. As DNA, the CDR3 is TGTGCCAGCAGTCCTACAGGGATTAATTCACCCCTCCACTTT. Translated, it gives CASSPTGINSPLHF.

This clone was seen more than once but under ten times. CDR3 nucleotide sequence: TGTGCCAGCAGCTCAGGACTTAACTACGAGCAGTACTTC. It codes for CASSSGLNYEQYF. The chain employs TRBV11-3 and TRBJ2-7; TRBD2 is a possible D gene (5 bases). The germline gives CDR1 SGHNT, CDR2 YENEEA. V lost 4 bases and J 3 bases, leaving 10 bases between the germline ends. This CDR3 spans 13 amino acids.